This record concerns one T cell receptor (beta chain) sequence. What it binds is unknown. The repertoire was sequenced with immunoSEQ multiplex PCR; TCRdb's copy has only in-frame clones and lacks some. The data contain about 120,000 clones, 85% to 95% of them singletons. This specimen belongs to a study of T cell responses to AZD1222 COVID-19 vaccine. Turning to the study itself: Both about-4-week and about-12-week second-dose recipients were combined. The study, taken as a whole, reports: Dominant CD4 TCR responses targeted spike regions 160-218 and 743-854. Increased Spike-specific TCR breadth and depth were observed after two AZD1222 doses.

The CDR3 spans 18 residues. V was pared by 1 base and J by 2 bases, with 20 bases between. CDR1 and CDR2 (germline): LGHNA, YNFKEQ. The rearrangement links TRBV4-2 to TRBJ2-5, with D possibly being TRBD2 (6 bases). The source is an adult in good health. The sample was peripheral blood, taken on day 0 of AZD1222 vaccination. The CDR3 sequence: CASSQVGTPGRSQETQYF. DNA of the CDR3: TGTGCCAGCAGCCAAGTAGGGACTCCCGGGCGGTCGCAAGAGACCCAGTACTTC.